Following are 21 T cell receptor beta chains from one sample sequenced in a study of T cell responses to AZD1222 COVID-19 vaccine. Using immunoSEQ multiplex PCR, the repertoire was profiled, and TCRdb retains in-frame clones only, with some absent. The table lists roughly 97,000 clones, approximately 90% of them singletons, with roughly 2.8% in the top ten. The sample was peripheral blood, taken on day 0 of AZD1222 vaccination. These receptor sequences come from an adult in good health.

V usage is TRBV24-1 and J usage is TRBJ1-1; D call uncertain. The germline V gene has CDR1 KGHDR and CDR2 SFDVKD. V lost 5 bases, J lost 0 bases, and 9 bases lay in between. The CDR3 is 14 residues long. CDR3 nucleotides: TGTGCCACCAGTGTCCGAATCTTGAACACTGAAGCTTTCTTT. This translates into CATSVRILNTEAFF.

The rearrangement links TRBV7-2 to TRBJ1-2; the D gene is possibly TRBD1 (5 bases). Germline CDR1 SGHTA, CDR2 FQGNSA. The CDR3 covers 13 residues. Trimming removed 5 bases at V and 8 bases at J, with 15 bases between. The CDR3 here is CASSSYRQRGYTF. The CDR3 DNA sequence: TGTGCCAGCAGCAGCTACAGGCAACGGGGCTACACCTTC.

The chain recombines TRBV28 with TRBJ1-6; 8 positions agree with TRBD1. Germline lookup yields CDR1 MDHEN and CDR2 SYDVKM. This CDR3 is built from 14 residues. V shed 7 bases, J shed 10 bases, and the junction held 9 bases outside the gene matches. This chain's CDR3 is CASTPRGPPSPLHF. In DNA, the CDR3 is TGTGCCAGCACCCCCAGGGGGCCCCCATCACCCCTCCACTTT.

The chain is built from TRBV4-3 and TRBJ2-3; D is perhaps TRBD1 or TRBD2 (5 bases each). Germline V lookup: CDR1 LGHNA, CDR2 YSLEER. The CDR3 loop spans 16 amino acids. Trimming took 0 bases from V and 3 from J, leaving 13 bases between them. CDR3 sequence (DNA): TGCGCCAGCAGCCAAGAAGGGACCCCGGGTACAGATACGCAGTATTTT. Protein product: CASSQEGTPGTDTQYF.

The genes are TRBV4-3 and TRBJ1-2; TRBD1 aligns across 8 bases. After removal of 0 bases from V and 8 bases from J, the junction contained 8 bases not matched to a gene. This CDR3 has 15 residues. CDR1 and CDR2 from the germline V gene are LGHNA and YSLEER. The chain's CDR3 is CASSQDPDRVGGYTF. For the CDR3, the DNA is TGCGCCAGCAGCCAAGACCCGGACAGGGTGGGGGGCTACACCTTC.

The chain combines TRBV5-6 with TRBJ1-3; no definite D call. Trimming left V 2 bases short and J 2 bases short, with 14 bases between. Looked up from germline, CDR1 is SGHDT and CDR2 is YYEEEE. The CDR3 has 16 amino acids. The CDR3 nucleotides are TGTGCCAGCAGCTTTTTCGAGGGAGGAACTGGAAACACCATATATTTT. Protein sequence: CASSFFEGGTGNTIYF.

This clone was counted between two and nine times. The V gene is TRBV10-2, the J gene TRBJ2-5, with TRBD2 as a possible D gene (6 bases). V shed 5 bases and J shed 6 bases, with 16 bases lying between them. In germline, CDR1 is WSHSY, CDR2 SAAADI. This CDR3 is built from 14 residues. CDR3 sequence: CASSSDGGAKTQYF. CDR3 in DNA: TGCGCCAGCAGTTCGGACGGGGGAGCAAAGACCCAGTACTTC.

The chain employs TRBV4-3 and TRBJ1-1; the D is unclear. This CDR3 region has 15 residues. Trimming shortened V by 0 bases and J by 0 bases, and 8 bases separated the two germline ends. Germline V gene lookup returns CDR1 LGHNA and CDR2 YSLEER. The CDR3 nucleotides are TGCGCCAGCAGCCAAGAAGTAGAAATGAACACTGAAGCTTTCTTT. The encoded protein is CASSQEVEMNTEAFF.

The chain recombines TRBV7-8 with TRBJ1-4; TRBD1 matches 7 bases. This CDR3 spans 15 amino acids. The germline CDR1 and CDR2 sequences are SGHVS and FQNEAQ. With V trimmed by 5 bases and J by 5 bases, 8 bases remained unmatched. CDR3 in DNA: TGTGCCAGCAGCCAAGCAGGGACAGAAAATGAAAAACTGTTTTTT. Translation gives CASSQAGTENEKLFF.

Here the CDR3 reads CASSTGDLAKNIQYF. As DNA, the CDR3 is TGTGCCAGCTCGACAGGGGACCTAGCCAAAAACATTCAGTACTTC. The chain employs TRBV6-5 and TRBJ2-4, with 8 bases that match TRBD1. CDR1 and CDR2 from the germline V gene are MNHEY and SVGAGI. J lost 0 bases, V lost 8 bases, and 6 bases had no gene match. The CDR3 is 15 residues long.

The chain recombines TRBV6-6 with TRBJ2-5; 9 positions match TRBD1. CDR1 is MNHNY and CDR2 is SVGAGI in the germline V gene (reference sequence). The CDR3 spans 14 residues. V lost 7 bases to trimming and J lost 5 bases; unmatched junction nucleotides: 8. The CDR3, as DNA: TGTGCCAGCATAAAACAGGGGGCGACTGAGACCCAGTACTTC. Protein sequence: CASIKQGATETQYF.

This clone was seen once. The chain carries TRBV6-6 and TRBJ1-6, with 7 bases fitting TRBD1. The V gene's germline CDR1 is MNHNY and CDR2 SVGAGI (reference sequence). The CDR3 is 15 amino acids. The ends lost 0 bases at V and 6 bases at J; junction bases unmatched: 2. This CDR3 is CASSYSGQINSPLHF. The CDR3 DNA follows: TGTGCCAGCAGTTACTCGGGACAGATTAATTCACCCCTCCACTTT.

V and J are TRBV18 and TRBJ1-1; D is uncertain. The V gene's germline CDR1 is KGHSH and CDR2 LQKENI. The V gene lost 2 bases and the J gene lost 0 bases, with 7 bases spanning the gap. The CDR3 runs to 14 residues. The CDR3 region is CASSPVTLNTEAFF. The CDR3, as DNA: TGTGCCAGCTCACCAGTGACCCTGAACACTGAAGCTTTCTTT.

The V call is TRBV7-6, the J call TRBJ2-7; TRBD1 agrees at 7 bases. V trimming: 5 bases; J trimming: 1 base; junction bases outside the gene matches: 8. This CDR3 has 15 amino acids. CDR1 is SGHVS and CDR2 is FNYEAQ in the germline V gene. CDR3 amino acids: CASSHGTEYSYEQYF. Here the CDR3 DNA reads TGTGCCAGCAGCCACGGGACAGAGTATTCCTACGAGCAGTACTTC.

This clone was detected only a few times. The rearrangement joins TRBV23-1 to TRBJ2-7; a possible D gene is TRBD1 (6 bases). TRBV23-1 is sorted into the ORF group, with uncertain function. V was clipped by 6 bases and J by 1 base, with 10 bases between them. This CDR3 contains 13 residues. The CDR3 region is CASRRDTSYEQYF. The CDR3 nucleotides are TGCGCCAGCAGGAGGGACACTTCCTACGAGCAGTACTTC.

The CDR3 loop is CASSLYGQGDYGYTF. Here the CDR3 DNA reads TGTGCCAGTAGTTTGTATGGACAGGGTGACTATGGCTACACCTTC. The rearrangement joins TRBV19 to TRBJ1-2, with 8 bases matching TRBD1. This CDR3 is built from 15 residues. The J segment lost 3 bases and the V segment lost 5 bases, leaving 8 bases of the junction unmatched. The germline V gene encodes CDR1 LNHDA and CDR2 SQIVND (reference sequence).

The chain links TRBV29-1 to TRBJ1-2, with D unclear. Trimming shortened V by 0 bases and J by 5 bases, and 13 bases separated the two germline ends. The CDR3 spans 14 residues. Looked up from germline, CDR1 is SQVTM and CDR2 is ANQGSEA. The CDR3 region is CSVEDSRASYGYTF. CDR3 DNA: TGCAGCGTTGAAGACAGCAGAGCTTCTTATGGCTACACCTTC.

The V gene is TRBV3-1 (or the pseudogene TRBV3-2), the J gene TRBJ1-2, with D perhaps matching TRBD1 (6 bases). From germline, CDR1 is LGHDT and CDR2 YNNKEL (reference sequence). V was cut by 4 bases and J by 1 base, with 10 bases left in between. CDR3 size: 14 residues. DNA for the CDR3: TGTGCCAGCAGCCGAACAGGGCTTAACTATGGCTACACCTTC. It translates to CASSRTGLNYGYTF.

The genes are TRBV18 and TRBJ1-1; a weak D match, TRBD1 (6 bases). The CDR3 contains 14 residues. The V end was cut by 5 bases, the J end by 0 bases, with 10 bases between. Germline CDR1 reads KGHSH; CDR2 reads LQKENI. The CDR3 spells CASSTGAMNTEAFF. DNA of the CDR3: TGTGCCAGCTCAACGGGGGCAATGAACACTGAAGCTTTCTTT.

The chain carries TRBV24-1 and TRBJ2-2; possible D gene TRBD2, 6 bases. Germline CDR1 reads KGHDR; CDR2 reads SFDVKD. The CDR3 loop spans 14 amino acids. Trimming stripped 9 bases from V and 6 bases from J, with 16 bases between. The CDR3 loop reads CATAGRFEAGELFF. DNA of the CDR3: TGTGCCACCGCGGGACGATTCGAGGCCGGGGAGCTGTTTTTT.

The chain links TRBV7-9 to TRBJ1-2; D ambiguous. Germline V gene sequence: CDR1 SEHNR, CDR2 FQNEAQ (reference sequence). The CDR3 contains 14 residues. Trimming stripped 5 bases from V and 2 bases from J, with 12 bases between. Written as DNA, the CDR3 is TGTGCCAGCAGCCCGCTAGAGGTCAACTATGGCTACACCTTC. Translated: CASSPLEVNYGYTF. Looking up the rest from reference TRBV7-9 and TRBJ1-2 gives the full variable domain: DTGVSQNPRHKITKRGQNVTFRCDPISEHNRLYWYRQTLGQGPEFLTYFQNEAQLEKSRLLSDRFSAERPKGSFSTLEIQRTEQGDSAMYLCASSPLEVNYGYTFGSGTRLTVV.